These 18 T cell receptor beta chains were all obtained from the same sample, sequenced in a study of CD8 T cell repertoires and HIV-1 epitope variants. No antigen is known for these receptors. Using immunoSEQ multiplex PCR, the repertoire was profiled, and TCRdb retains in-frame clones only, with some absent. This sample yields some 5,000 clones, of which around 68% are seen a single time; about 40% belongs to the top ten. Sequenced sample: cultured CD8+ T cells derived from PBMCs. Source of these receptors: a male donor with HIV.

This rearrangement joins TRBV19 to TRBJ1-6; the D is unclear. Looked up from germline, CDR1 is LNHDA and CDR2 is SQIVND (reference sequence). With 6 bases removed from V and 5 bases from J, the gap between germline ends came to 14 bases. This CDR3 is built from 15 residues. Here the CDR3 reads CASSTDSSHNSPLHF. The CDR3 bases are TGTGCCAGTAGCACTGACTCGAGTCATAATTCACCCCTCCACTTT.

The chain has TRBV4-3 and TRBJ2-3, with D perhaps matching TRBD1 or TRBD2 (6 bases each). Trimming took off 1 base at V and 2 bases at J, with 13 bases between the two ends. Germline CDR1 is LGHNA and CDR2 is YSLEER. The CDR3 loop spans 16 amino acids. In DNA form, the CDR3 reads TGCGCCAGCAGCCAAGCTCCGGGGGCTTCCACAGATACGCAGTATTTT. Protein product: CASSQAPGASTDTQYF.

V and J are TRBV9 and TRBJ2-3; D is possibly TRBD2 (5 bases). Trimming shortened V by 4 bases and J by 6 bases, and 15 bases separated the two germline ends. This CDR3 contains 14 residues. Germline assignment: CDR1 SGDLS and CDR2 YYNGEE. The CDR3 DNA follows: TGTGCCAGCAGCCTCCCGACTATTTCGGATACGCAGTATTTT. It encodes CASSLPTISDTQYF.

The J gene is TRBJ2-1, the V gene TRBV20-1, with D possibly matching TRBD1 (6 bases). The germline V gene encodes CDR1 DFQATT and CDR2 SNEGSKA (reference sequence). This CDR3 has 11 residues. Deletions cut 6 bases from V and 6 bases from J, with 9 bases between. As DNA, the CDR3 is TGCAGTGCCGCGACAGGCAATGAGCAGTTCTTC. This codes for CSAATGNEQFF.

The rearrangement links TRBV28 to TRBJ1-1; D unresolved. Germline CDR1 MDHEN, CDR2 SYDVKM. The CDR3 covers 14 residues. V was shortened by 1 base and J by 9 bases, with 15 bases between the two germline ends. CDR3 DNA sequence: TGTGCCAGCAGTTTATCTCGGGTCCCGGCAAAAGCTTTCTTT. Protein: CASSLSRVPAKAFF.

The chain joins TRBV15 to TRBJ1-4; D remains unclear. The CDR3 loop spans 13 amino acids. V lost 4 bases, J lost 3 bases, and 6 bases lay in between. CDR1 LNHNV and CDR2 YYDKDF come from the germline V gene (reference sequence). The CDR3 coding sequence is TGTGCCACCAGCATCGGACCTAATGAAAAACTGTTTTTT. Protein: CATSIGPNEKLFF.

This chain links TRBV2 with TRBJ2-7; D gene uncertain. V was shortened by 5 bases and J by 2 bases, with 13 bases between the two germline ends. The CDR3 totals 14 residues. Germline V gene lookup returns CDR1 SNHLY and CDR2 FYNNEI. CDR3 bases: TGTGCCAGCAGTTCAGATGTCTCGGCCTACGAGCAGTACTTC. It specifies CASSSDVSAYEQYF.

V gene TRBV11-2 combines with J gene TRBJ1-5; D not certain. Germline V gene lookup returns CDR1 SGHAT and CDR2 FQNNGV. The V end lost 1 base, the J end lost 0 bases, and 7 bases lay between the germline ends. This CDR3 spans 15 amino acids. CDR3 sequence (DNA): TGTGCCAGCAGCTTAGGAGGAAATAGCAATCAGCCCCAGCATTTT. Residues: CASSLGGNSNQPQHF.

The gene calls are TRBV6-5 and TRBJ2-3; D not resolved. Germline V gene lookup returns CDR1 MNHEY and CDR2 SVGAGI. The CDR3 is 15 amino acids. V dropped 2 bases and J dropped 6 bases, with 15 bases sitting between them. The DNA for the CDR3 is TGTGCCAGCAGTTACCGTCGTCAGTTGGGGGATACGCAGTATTTT. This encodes CASSYRRQLGDTQYF.

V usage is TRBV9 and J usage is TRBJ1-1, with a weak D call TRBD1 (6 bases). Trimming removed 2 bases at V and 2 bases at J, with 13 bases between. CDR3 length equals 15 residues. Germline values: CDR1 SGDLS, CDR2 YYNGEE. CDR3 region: CASSVSGVGNTEAFF. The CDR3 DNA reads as TGTGCCAGCAGCGTCTCAGGGGTGGGAAACACTGAAGCTTTCTTT.

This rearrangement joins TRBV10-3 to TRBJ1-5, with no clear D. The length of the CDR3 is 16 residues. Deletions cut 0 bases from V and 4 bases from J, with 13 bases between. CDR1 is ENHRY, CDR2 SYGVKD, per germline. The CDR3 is CAISESARSLNQPQHF. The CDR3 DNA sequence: TGTGCCATCAGTGAGTCAGCAAGGTCATTGAATCAGCCCCAGCATTTT.

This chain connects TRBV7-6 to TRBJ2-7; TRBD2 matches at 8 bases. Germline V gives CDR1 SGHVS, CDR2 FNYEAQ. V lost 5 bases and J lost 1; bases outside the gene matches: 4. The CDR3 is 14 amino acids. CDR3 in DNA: TGTGCCAGCAGCCTGACTAGCGAATCCTACGAGCAGTACTTC. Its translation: CASSLTSESYEQYF.

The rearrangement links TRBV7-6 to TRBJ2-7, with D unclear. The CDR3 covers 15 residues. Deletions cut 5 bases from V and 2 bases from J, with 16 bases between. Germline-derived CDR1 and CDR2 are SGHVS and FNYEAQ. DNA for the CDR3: TGTGCCAGCAGCCCCGGGCTTAGGGATACCTACGAGCAGTACTTC. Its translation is CASSPGLRDTYEQYF.

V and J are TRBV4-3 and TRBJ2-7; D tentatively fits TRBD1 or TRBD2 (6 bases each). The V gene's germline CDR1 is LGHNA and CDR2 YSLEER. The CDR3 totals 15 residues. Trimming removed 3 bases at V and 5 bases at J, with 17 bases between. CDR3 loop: CASSHAQGGLHEQYF. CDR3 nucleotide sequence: TGCGCCAGCAGCCACGCACAGGGAGGCCTTCACGAGCAGTACTTC.

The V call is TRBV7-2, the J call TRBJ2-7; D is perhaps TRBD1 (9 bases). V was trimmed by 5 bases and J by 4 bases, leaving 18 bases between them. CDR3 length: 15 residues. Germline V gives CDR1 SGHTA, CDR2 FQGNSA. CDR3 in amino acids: CASSSERGTGYEQYF. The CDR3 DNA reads TGTGCCAGCAGCAGCGAGCGGGGGACAGGGTACGAGCAGTACTTC.

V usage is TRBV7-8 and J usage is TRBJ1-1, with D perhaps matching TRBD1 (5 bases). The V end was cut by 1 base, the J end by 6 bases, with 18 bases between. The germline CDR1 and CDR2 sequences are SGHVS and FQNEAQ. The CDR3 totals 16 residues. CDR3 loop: CASSLVDEAAGPEAFF. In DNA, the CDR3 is TGTGCCAGCAGCTTAGTCGACGAGGCAGCGGGACCTGAAGCTTTCTTT.

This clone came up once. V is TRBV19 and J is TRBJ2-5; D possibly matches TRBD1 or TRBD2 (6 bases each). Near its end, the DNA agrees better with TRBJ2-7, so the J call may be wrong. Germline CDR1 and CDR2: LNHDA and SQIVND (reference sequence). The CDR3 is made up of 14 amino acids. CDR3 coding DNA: TGTGCCAGTAGTATTCTGGGGGGCCCCTACGAGCAGTACTTC. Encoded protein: CASSILGGPYEQYF.

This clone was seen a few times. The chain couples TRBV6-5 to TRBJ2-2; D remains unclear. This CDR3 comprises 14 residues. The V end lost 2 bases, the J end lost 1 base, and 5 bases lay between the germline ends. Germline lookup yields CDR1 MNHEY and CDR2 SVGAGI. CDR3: CASSYDRNTGELFF. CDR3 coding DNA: TGTGCCAGCAGTTACGACCGGAACACCGGGGAGCTGTTTTTT.